The clone carrying this T cell receptor (beta chain) was counted between two and nine times. Its antigen is undetermined. These data belong to a study of T cell responses to AZD1222 COVID-19 vaccine. TCRdb's copy holds only in-frame clones and misses some; the assay was immunoSEQ multiplex PCR. The sample carries some 96,000 clones, approximately 87% recorded once. Germline lookup yields CDR1 SNHLY and CDR2 FYNNEI. V lost 6 bases and J 5 bases, leaving 4 bases between the germline ends. This CDR3 has 10 residues. Study-level results: Repertoires were collected only later (after the peak T cell response had occurred). Donor demographics were predominantly white British with a female majority; clonal diversity may be underestimated.

V gene TRBV2 combines with J gene TRBJ2-5, with unresolved D. The sequence was obtained from an adult in good health. The sequencing used peripheral blood, collected on day 0 of MenACWY control vaccination. The CDR3 nucleotides are TGTGCCAGCAGCTGGGAGACCCAGTACTTC. It yields the protein CASSWETQYF.